This T cell receptor (beta chain) was retrieved from a study of blood T cell repertoires in COVID-19 (dated by TCRdb to about 2020). Notes on the research overall: Samples from collaborators originated in the United States, Italy and Spain and spanned both the acute and convalescent phases of COVID-19. Deeply sampled blood TCRbeta repertoires from subjects exposed to, actively infected with, or recovered from COVID-19 were included in the dataset. Where HLA class I and class II types were available, the types were taken from metadata supplied by the sample provider, not from assay-based typing. Samples came from the ongoing ImmuneRACE study (first 160 participants) plus 1,254 subjects from 6 global collaborators. The repertoires were released in a freely available public database intended as a resource for research on the immune response to SARS-CoV-2. A de-identified subject ID, COVID-19 status, age in years and sex were almost always included in the sample metadata. The material from the prospective study consisted of cDNA or gDNA derived from T cells, B-cell-depleted T cells, or PBMCs. Study-wide findings and limitations: The quantity of clinical and demographic metadata differed by source and by participant and was supplied without curation.

The CDR3 spans 15 residues, from the cysteine through the phenylalanine. Only the CDR3 part of the read is kept: 45 bases, read in frame from the first base. Taken from the germline V gene, the CDR1 and CDR2 loops are SGDLS and YYNGEE. A distance of 15 bases separates the germline ends of V and J, which lose 0 bases and 6 bases respectively. As for this clone: This clone's antigen is unknown. No qualities accompany the bases; no much larger clone lies one base away.

The immunoSEQ Assay, a bias-controlled multiplex PCR, was used to amplify TCRbeta CDR3 regions from genomic DNA. For the original study's pipeline: The number of nucleated cells in each sample was estimated from the amplification of reference gene primers within the assay. Sequence reads were collapsed and filtered to measure the absolute abundance of every unique TCRbeta CDR3 rearrangement. Productive Simpson clonality was computed per sample as the square root of Simpson's diversity index over productive rearrangements. TCRdb stores this immuneACCESS table with in-frame sequences only. Part of the clones is absent; in the studies checked, under half of the shortfall reflects unresolved V genes, and no reason is known for the rest. The DNA gave D and trimming, while V, J and clone size come from that table. The sample table records under 200,000 clones; approximately 86% of these occur just once. Just under 4% of the sample is held by the ten biggest clonotypes.

Another Seattle source contributed samples from volunteer blood donors who had recovered from COVID-19. Each collaborating institution followed its own protocols to collect whole blood in K2EDTA tubes. Collaborator samples were shipped for TCRbeta analysis as frozen whole blood, isolated PBMCs, or DNA extracted from either sample type. The sequencing input was peripheral blood. In this chain, TRBV9 is recombined with TRBJ1-1; no D segment can be confidently identified. This receptor was identified in a woman in her fifties or sixties who had recovered from COVID-19. The CDR3 region has the sequence CASSVASTWRAEAFF. Here is the DNA: TGTGCCAGCAGCGTAGCCTCTACCTGGCGGGCTGAAGCTTTCTTT.